This paragraph covers one T cell receptor beta chain sequence. These data originate in a study of blood T cell repertoires in COVID-19. Overall study: Acute and convalescent COVID-19 specimens originated in the United States, Italy and Spain. Sample material is recorded as cDNA or gDNA derived from T cells, B-cell-depleted T cells, or PBMCs.

Per germline, CDR1 GTSNPN and CDR2 SVGIG (reference sequence). V lost 3 bases to trimming and J lost 4 bases, with 9 bases between them. CDR3 length equals 12 residues. Under the authors' procedure: The assay estimated nucleated cells by amplifying reference gene primers. Only in-frame clones appear in the TCRdb table, and some are missing; sequencing was by immunoSEQ multiplex PCR. The D gene and trimming were derived from the DNA, and the V and J assignments and clone size from that table. The table shows roughly 250,000 clones, with approximately 80% occurring only once. This sequence was found in a woman aged 80 or older with acute or convalescent COVID-19. The chain uses TRBV30 and TRBJ1-1; D gene unclear. The sample was peripheral blood. The CDR3 DNA is TGTGCCTGGAGGACGGGAAGCACTGAAGCTTTCTTT. Its translation: CAWRTGSTEAFF.